This passage covers 19 T cell receptor beta chains from one sample sequenced in a study of CD8 T cells in ankylosing spondylitis. Via MiXCR, TCRdb re-called the 5' RACE reads, giving one row per CDR3 protein. The sample has over 110,000 distinct CDR3 sequences; 7.5% to 9.5% are singletons. Material for sequencing was synovial fluid, either unsorted or a sorted T cell fraction (not recorded which). The receptors originated from a male donor with ankylosing spondylitis.

V usage is TRBV25-1 and J usage is TRBJ2-2; TRBD1 might be the D (6 bases). The CDR3 is 17 residues long. Per germline, CDR1 MGHDK and CDR2 SYGVNS. Trimming shortened V by 0 bases and J by 6 bases, and 17 bases separated the two germline ends. The CDR3 DNA follows: TGTGCCAGCAGTGAATACCCGGGTGAGGGGGACCCCGGGGAGCTGTTTTTT. Translation: CASSEYPGEGDPGELFF.

Many counts were recorded for this clonotype. This rearrangement joins TRBV4-1 to TRBJ2-7, with D unresolved. Deletions cut 6 bases from V and 4 bases from J, with 10 bases between. CDR1 and CDR2 (germline): MGHRA, YSYEKL. This CDR3 has 12 residues. The chain's CDR3 is CASSETPYEQYF. In DNA, the CDR3 is TGCGCCAGCAGTGAAACCCCGTACGAGCAGTACTTC.

This clonotype appeared a few times. CDR3 protein: CASGRDQYQETQYF. CDR3 coding DNA: TGCGCCAGCGGGCGGGACCAGTACCAAGAGACCCAGTACTTC. The chain employs TRBV5-1 and TRBJ2-5, with D perhaps matching TRBD2 (6 bases). Germline lookup yields CDR1 SGHRS and CDR2 YFSETQ. This CDR3 contains 14 residues. The V and J ends lost 7 bases and 0 bases respectively, with 13 bases between them.

Many counts were recorded for this clonotype. The chain employs TRBV7-2 and TRBJ1-4; 8 nucleotides match TRBD1. CDR3 size: 15 residues. V was pared by 5 bases and J by 3 bases, with 5 bases of the junction left unmatched. Germline V lookup: CDR1 SGHTA, CDR2 FQGNSA. For the CDR3, the DNA is TGTGCCAGCAGCGGCCGGACAGGGCCTAATGAAAAACTGTTTTTT. Translation gives CASSGRTGPNEKLFF.

This clonotype was seen at least ten times. The rearrangement uses TRBV28 and TRBJ2-3; weak D call: TRBD1 (6 bases). This CDR3 has 18 residues. The V and J ends lost 4 bases and 7 bases respectively, with 27 bases between them. Germline-derived CDR1 and CDR2 are MDHEN and SYDVKM. The CDR3, as DNA: TGTGCCAGCAGTTCCCACGAGGGCAGGAGTGAGGGGGTAAATACGCAGTATTTT. Amino acids: CASSSHEGRSEGVNTQYF.

This chain connects TRBV6-1 to TRBJ2-6; possibly TRBD1 for D (6 bases). Germline CDR1 is MNHNS and CDR2 is SASEGT. Trimming removed 6 bases at V and 3 bases at J, with 18 bases between. This CDR3 is built from 17 residues. The CDR3 DNA reads as TGTGCCAGCAGGCCCTTCAAAGGGGGTGGTGGGGCCAACGTCCTGACTTTC. It yields the protein CASRPFKGGGGANVLTF.

This chain joins TRBV20-1 and TRBJ1-2; D not resolved. V was cut by 6 bases and J by 3 bases, with 8 bases left in between. The CDR3 is made up of 11 amino acids. Germline V gene data show CDR1 as DFQATT and CDR2 as SNEGSKA (reference sequence). The CDR3 is CSALSHYGYTF. The CDR3, as DNA: TGCAGTGCCCTCAGCCACTATGGCTACACCTTC.

This clonotype came up a few times. J is TRBJ2-3 and V is TRBV20-1; D ambiguous. CDR1 is DFQATT and CDR2 is SNEGSKA in the germline V gene (reference sequence). The germline V and J ends were trimmed by 3 bases and 4 bases, with 14 bases remaining between them. The CDR3 is made up of 14 amino acids. The CDR3 nucleotides are TGCAGTGCTAGTCATCTAGTCGTAGCAGATACGCAGTATTTT. Translated, it gives CSASHLVVADTQYF.

This clonotype has more than one count but fewer than ten. The CDR3 DNA reads as TGTGCCAGCAGCCAGAGCGCGAACACCGGGGAGCTGTTTTTT. This encodes CASSQSANTGELFF. The rearrangement uses TRBV3-1 and TRBJ2-2; D gene uncertain. This CDR3 comprises 14 residues. From germline, CDR1 is LGHDT and CDR2 YNNKEL (reference sequence). V was pared by 3 bases and J by 0 bases, with 5 bases between.

With respect to this clonotype: The junction does not match germline at one end; this may be a read error. V and J are TRBV20-1 and TRBJ1-2; D ambiguous. The CDR3 is 12 residues long. Germline-derived CDR1 and CDR2 are DFQATT and SNEGSKA (reference sequence). CDR3 amino acids: CSAGEGNYGYTF. The CDR3 DNA reads as TGCAGTGCTGGAGAAGGGAACTATGGCTACACCTTC.

The rearrangement joins TRBV7-3 to TRBJ2-3; 10 bases agree with TRBD2. There are 18 residues in the CDR3. Germline CDR1 is SGHTA and CDR2 is FQGTGA. The trim removed 5 bases at V and 5 bases at J, leaving 16 bases unmatched. Here the CDR3 DNA reads TGTGCCAGCAGCCCCGCGCCTTGGGGAGCGGGGGGGCAAGATACGCAGTATTTT. It is translated as CASSPAPWGAGGQDTQYF.

The chain employs TRBV12-3 or TRBV12-4 and TRBJ2-7, with D tentatively TRBD1 (5 bases). The CDR3 sequence is 14 residues long. Trimming removed 8 bases from V and 3 bases from J, with 17 bases in between. The CDR3 DNA is TGTGCCAGCCAACATTGGGGCTCCAGCTACGAGCAGTACTTC. Its protein is CASQHWGSSYEQYF.

This clonotype was detected many times. The chain combines TRBV20-1 with TRBJ2-5; 7 nucleotides match TRBD1. The CDR3 runs to 13 residues. Germline-derived CDR1 and CDR2 are DFQATT and SNEGSKA (reference sequence). The V segment lost 3 bases and the J segment 4 bases; nucleotides outside the gene matches: 5. CDR3 sequence: CSASKTGIETQYF. The CDR3, as DNA: TGCAGTGCTAGCAAGACAGGGATAGAGACCCAGTACTTC.

On this clonotype itself: A much larger clone differs from this one at a single base, so this may be a read error. The chain links TRBV2 to TRBJ2-5; 8 positions agree with TRBD2. Germline assignment: CDR1 SNHLY and CDR2 FYNNEI. The CDR3 covers 18 residues. The CDR3 is CAISYQAGAQTGQETQYF. CDR3 coding DNA: TGTGCCATCAGTTATCAAGCGGGGGCCCAAACAGGGCAAGAGACCCAGTACTTC.

This clonotype was counted at least ten times. The chain links TRBV10-3 to TRBJ1-1; 8 bases match TRBD1. This CDR3 is built from 14 residues. Germline CDR1 ENHRY, CDR2 SYGVKD. After removal of 6 bases from V and 4 bases from J, the junction contained 7 bases not matched to a gene. In DNA, the CDR3 is TGTGCCATCAGGGAAGGACAGGGTCCCACTGAAGCTTTCTTT. Translating it yields CAIREGQGPTEAFF.

Ten or more counts support this clonotype. J is TRBJ2-1 and V is TRBV10-3; 7 bases are a match to TRBD1. The trim removed 4 bases at V and 9 bases at J, leaving 6 bases unmatched. CDR1 and CDR2 from the germline V gene are ENHRY and SYGVKD. CDR3 size: 13 residues. CDR3 DNA sequence: TGTGCCATCAGTGTACGGACAGGAAGTGAGCAGTTCTTC. Its translation is CAISVRTGSEQFF.

This clonotype turned up a few times. The rearrangement joins TRBV25-1 to TRBJ2-3, with a tentative D call TRBD1 (6 bases). This CDR3 has 15 residues. Germline V lookup: CDR1 MGHDK, CDR2 SYGVNS. V gave up 7 bases and J gave up 2 bases, with 16 bases separating them. DNA for the CDR3: TGTGCCAGCAACCCGGGACACTCTTCCACAGATACGCAGTATTTT. Translated, it gives CASNPGHSSTDTQYF.

This clonotype has a count of ten or more. The V and J genes are TRBV4-2 and TRBJ2-1; D is ambiguous. Deletions cut 4 bases from V and 1 base from J, with 14 bases between. The CDR3 is 16 residues long. The germline V gene encodes CDR1 LGHNA and CDR2 YNFKEQ. This chain's CDR3 is CASSPTTLGSYNEQFF. As DNA, the CDR3 is TGTGCCAGCAGCCCCACCACACTCGGTTCCTACAATGAGCAGTTCTTC.

The sample holds many counts of this clonotype. J is TRBJ1-1 and V is TRBV5-5, with TRBD1 identical over 7 bases. With 1 base clipped from V and 3 bases from J, the junction kept 6 bases outside the gene matches. The CDR3 is 15 residues long. Germline V gene data show CDR1 as SGHKS and CDR2 as YYEKEE (reference sequence). The CDR3 region is CASSLRTGLYTEAFF. The CDR3, as DNA: TGTGCCAGCAGCTTGAGGACAGGTCTGTACACTGAAGCTTTCTTT.